The following is a T cell receptor (beta chain) sequence with its context. What this receptor recognizes is not known. There are no base qualities to consult, and no much larger clone falls within one base. The source of the sample is a study of blood T cell repertoires in COVID-19 (dated by TCRdb to about 2020). Looking at the study overall: Samples covering the acute and convalescent phases of COVID-19 were provided by collaborators in the United States, Italy and Spain. The repertoires were released in a freely available public database meant as a resource for research on the immune response to SARS-CoV-2. The material from the prospective study consisted of cDNA or gDNA derived from T cells, B-cell-depleted T cells, or PBMCs. Deeply sampled blood TCRbeta repertoires from subjects exposed to, actively infected with, or recovered from COVID-19 were included in the dataset. Where HLA class I and class II types were available, the types were taken from metadata supplied by the sample provider, not from assay-based typing. Nearly every sample came with metadata listing a de-identified subject ID, COVID-19 status, age in years and sex. Samples were obtained from the ongoing ImmuneRACE study (first 160 participants) and from some 1,300 subjects provided by 6 global collaborators. Broad study findings and their caveats: The amount of clinical and demographic metadata varied by source and participant and was provided uncurated.

Reading the germline V gene (reference sequence) gives CDR1 LNHDA and CDR2 SQIVND. The CDR3 contains 13 residues, cysteine and phenylalanine counted. The kept DNA is CDR3 alone, 39 bases in frame from the first base. V loses 7 bases of germline sequence and J loses 2 bases, and the interval between the two ends is 9 bases. Each collaborating institution followed its own protocols to collect whole blood in K2EDTA tubes. Collaborator samples were shipped for TCRbeta analysis as frozen whole blood, isolated PBMCs, or DNA extracted from either sample type. TCRbeta CDR3 regions were amplified from genomic DNA using the immunoSEQ Assay, a bias-controlled multiplex PCR. Processing in the source paper ran as follows. Within the assay, amplification of reference gene primers was used to estimate how many nucleated cells each sample contained. To quantify the absolute abundance of each unique TCRbeta CDR3 rearrangement, sequence reads were collapsed and filtered. For each sample, productive Simpson clonality was calculated as the square root of Simpson's diversity index over productive rearrangements. Not all clones reach the TCRdb copy of this immuneACCESS table, which keeps in-frame sequences only. Checked studies attribute under half of the gap to unresolved V genes and leave the rest unexplained. The V and J calls and the clone size are those of that table, but D and trimming were determined from the DNA. Here the sample has under 150,000 clones; roughly 80% occur a single time. The ten largest clones represent roughly 8% of the sample.

The sample taken for sequencing was peripheral blood. The sequence was collected from a human donor with acute or convalescent COVID-19. The donor label of this sample is uncertain. Recombination joined TRBV19 with TRBJ1-5, with a tentative D gene TRBD1 over 5 matching bases. Here is the DNA: TGTGCCAGTAAGGGAGGGGGCAATCAGCCCCAGCATTTT. The translation is CASKGGGNQPQHF.